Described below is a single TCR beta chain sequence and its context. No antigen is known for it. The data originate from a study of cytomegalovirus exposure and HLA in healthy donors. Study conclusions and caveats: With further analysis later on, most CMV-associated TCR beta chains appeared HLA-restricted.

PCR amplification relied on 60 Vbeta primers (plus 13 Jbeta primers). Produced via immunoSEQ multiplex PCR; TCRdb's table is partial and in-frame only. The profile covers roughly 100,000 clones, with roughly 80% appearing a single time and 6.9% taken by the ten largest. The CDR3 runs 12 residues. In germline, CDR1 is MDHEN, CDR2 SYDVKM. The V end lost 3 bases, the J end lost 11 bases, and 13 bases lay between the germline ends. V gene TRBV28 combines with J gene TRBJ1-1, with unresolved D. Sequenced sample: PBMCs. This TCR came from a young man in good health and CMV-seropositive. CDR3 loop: CASSFQVSDAFF. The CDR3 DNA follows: TGTGCCAGCAGTTTTCAGGTTTCAGACGCTTTCTTT.